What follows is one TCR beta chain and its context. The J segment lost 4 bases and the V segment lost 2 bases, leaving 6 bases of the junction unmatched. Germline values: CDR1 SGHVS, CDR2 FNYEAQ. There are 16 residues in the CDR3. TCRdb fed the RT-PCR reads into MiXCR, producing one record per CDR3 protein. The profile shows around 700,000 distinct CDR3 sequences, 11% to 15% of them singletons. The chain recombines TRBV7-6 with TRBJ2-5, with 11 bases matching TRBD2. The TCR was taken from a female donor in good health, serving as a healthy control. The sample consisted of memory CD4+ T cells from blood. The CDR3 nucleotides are TGTGCCAGCAGCTTACGCACTAGCGGGAGCGGAGAGACCCAGTACTTC. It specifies CASSLRTSGSGETQYF.